Sequencing of this T cell receptor beta chain was carried out in a study of T-cell reconstitution after alpha-beta-depleted transplantation in children. As it was prepared, the TCRbeta library received unique molecular identifiers. TCRdb ran MiXCR on the PCR reads and lists one entry per CDR3 protein. Counted here are 700,000 to 850,000 distinct CDR3 sequences, roughly 15% occurring once; the ten biggest clones make up approximately 5%. Points from the study as a whole: Newly made T cells mostly supplied T-cell counts and diversity one year after transplant.

The J segment lost 2 bases and the V segment lost 6 bases, leaving 3 bases of the junction unmatched. Germline assignment: CDR1 ENHRY and CDR2 SYGVKD. The CDR3 contains 14 residues. A word on this clonotype: The antigen remains unidentified.

The V gene is TRBV10-3, the J gene TRBJ2-3; the match to TRBD1 covers 9 bases. The origin of this receptor is a male patient aged 10-17 years who had a stem cell transplant for acute lymphoblastic leukemia, so the T cells may come from the graft donor. The specimen was PBMCs, mostly from graft donor cells, collected 360 days after TCRalphabeta/CD19-depleted stem cell transplant. This CDR3 is CAIRDRGITDTQYF. The CDR3 DNA reads TGTGCCATCAGAGACAGGGGGATCACAGATACGCAGTATTTT.